The 8 T cell receptor beta chains presented below share a single source sample, sequenced in a study of identical twins. TCRdb recomputed calls from the 5' RACE reads with MiXCR, one row per CDR3 protein. This table has about 220,000 distinct CDR3 sequences, around 8% appearing once. The sample also formed part of further work on yellow fever vaccine responses in identical twins.

Material for sequencing was memory (CD45RO+) T cells sorted from blood. These receptors were obtained from a woman aged 18-30 years in good health.

This clonotype was seen repeatedly, ten times or more. The rearrangement links TRBV10-2 to TRBJ2-1; weak D call: TRBD1 (7 bases). The CDR3 sequence is 12 residues long. V was shortened by 5 bases and J by 6 bases, with 8 bases between the two germline ends. Germline CDR1 and CDR2: WSHSY and SAAADI. CDR3 loop: CASSQGGNEQFF. The CDR3 DNA follows: TGCGCCAGCAGTCAGGGGGGCAATGAGCAGTTCTTC.

There are many counts of this clonotype. The chain recombines TRBV5-1 with TRBJ1-1; tentative D call: TRBD1 (6 bases). The CDR3 has 13 residues. Trimming cost V 4 bases and J 4 bases, with 11 bases left between them. Looked up from germline, CDR1 is SGHRS and CDR2 is YFSETQ. CDR3 DNA: TGCGCCAGCAGCCCGGGGGGCGGCACTGAAGCTTTCTTT. Translation: CASSPGGGTEAFF.

The chain joins TRBV20-1 to TRBJ2-1; 10 bases agree with TRBD1. Trimming took 0 bases from V and 8 from J; bases not matched to a gene: 10. This CDR3 is built from 16 residues. CDR1 DFQATT and CDR2 SNEGSKA come from the germline V gene (reference sequence). For the CDR3, the DNA is TGCAGTGCTAGAGATAGAGGGACAGGGGCGGGTGATGAGCAGTTCTTC. As protein: CSARDRGTGAGDEQFF.

The sample holds a few counts of this clonotype. V is TRBV5-6 and J is TRBJ2-7; TRBD1 matches at 7 bases. V trimming: 3 bases; J trimming: 2 bases; junction bases outside the gene matches: 14. Per germline, CDR1 SGHDT and CDR2 YYEEEE. This CDR3 has 17 amino acids. The CDR3 sequence is CASSSAGGDHHPYEQYF. The CDR3 DNA reads TGTGCCAGCAGCTCGGCAGGGGGAGACCACCATCCCTACGAGCAGTACTTC.

This clonotype occurred many times. The chain recombines TRBV7-2 with TRBJ2-1; D not certain. V was trimmed by 1 base and J by 8 bases, leaving 9 bases between them. This CDR3 region has 13 residues. The germline V gene encodes CDR1 SGHTA and CDR2 FQGNSA. The CDR3 nucleotides read TGTGCCAGCAGCTTAGTCGGTACGGATGAGCAGTTCTTC. Translation: CASSLVGTDEQFF.

The CDR3 region has the DNA TGTGCCAGCAGCCAACACATGAACACTGAAGCTTTCTTT. Translation: CASSQHMNTEAFF. This chain connects TRBV4-2 to TRBJ1-1; D gene unclear. This CDR3 spans 13 amino acids. Germline values: CDR1 LGHNA, CDR2 YNFKEQ. Trimming removed 2 bases at V and 0 bases at J, with 4 bases between.

The chain recombines TRBV7-2 with TRBJ1-5; no clear D. The CDR3 runs to 15 residues. CDR1 is SGHTA and CDR2 is FQGNSA in the germline V gene. V was cut by 2 bases and J by 6 bases, with 14 bases left in between. CDR3 sequence: CASSLSNRWGQPQHF. CDR3 DNA sequence: TGTGCCAGCAGCTTATCGAATAGGTGGGGTCAGCCCCAGCATTTT.

The rearrangement links TRBV20-1 to TRBJ2-2; 13 bases fit TRBD2. The CDR3 extends over 15 amino acids. Germline CDR1 reads DFQATT; CDR2 reads SNEGSKA (reference sequence). After removal of 5 bases from V and 6 bases from J, the junction contained 6 bases not matched to a gene. The CDR3 DNA is TGCAGTGCTTTGACTAGCGGGAGGCTCTCCGGGGAGCTGTTTTTT. This codes for CSALTSGRLSGELFF.